This TCR beta chain comes out of a study of blood T cell repertoires in COVID-19. Study context: Both acute and convalescent COVID-19 samples were obtained from the United States, Italy and Spain. The cDNA or gDNA used as material had been derived from T cells, B-cell-depleted T cells, or PBMCs.

The ends were cut back, 6 bases at V and 1 base at J, with 12 bases in the middle. The CDR3 is 14 residues long. The V gene's germline CDR1 is MNHEY and CDR2 SMNVEV (reference sequence). Per the study methods: From reference gene primer amplification, estimates of nucleated cell counts were derived. Profiling relied on immunoSEQ multiplex PCR, and the TCRdb table lists in-frame clones only, not all of them. The D gene and trimming were derived from the DNA, and the V and J assignments and clone size from that table. The table has a few hundred thousand clones, over 75% seen once; the top ten hold 1%.

This chain connects TRBV27 to TRBJ1-1, with no clear D. Sequenced: peripheral blood. This TCR was sampled from a man over 45 with active or convalescent COVID-19. Here the CDR3 DNA reads TGTGCCAGCAGCCCCGGGTTGGGGAACACTGAAGCTTTCTTT. This translates into CASSPGLGNTEAFF.